This TCR beta chain stems from a study of CD8+ T cells in alopecia areata. Following RNA extraction, reverse transcription yielded cDNA that acted as the sequencing template. Some clones are missing from TCRdb's copy, which holds only in-frame ones; the method was immunoSEQ multiplex PCR. This repertoire shows 90,000 to 120,000 clones, 80% to 85% found once; its top ten account for over 20%. Treatment defined: oral pan-JAK inhibitor, 5-10 mg twice daily. This clone was seen only once. This CDR3 comprises 15 residues. The V gene's germline CDR1 is SGHVS and CDR2 FQNEAQ. V dropped 4 bases and J dropped 2 bases, with 14 bases sitting between them.

The material was CD8+ T cells sorted from blood, obtained at week 24, from a patient treated with tofacitinib. This receptor was taken from a human donor with alopecia areata. This chain uses TRBV7-8 with TRBJ2-5; D gene unclear. The CDR3 protein is CASSSRRNPQETQYF. CDR3 DNA sequence: TGTGCCAGCAGCTCGCGACGGAACCCTCAAGAGACCCAGTACTTC. Variable domain in full (rest from reference TRBV7-8 and TRBJ2-5): GAGVSQSPRYKVAKRGQDVALRCDPISGHVSLFWYQQALGQGPEFLTYFQNEAQLDKSGLPSDRFFAERPEGSVSTLKIQRTQQEDSAVYLCASSSRRNPQETQYFGPGTRLLVL.